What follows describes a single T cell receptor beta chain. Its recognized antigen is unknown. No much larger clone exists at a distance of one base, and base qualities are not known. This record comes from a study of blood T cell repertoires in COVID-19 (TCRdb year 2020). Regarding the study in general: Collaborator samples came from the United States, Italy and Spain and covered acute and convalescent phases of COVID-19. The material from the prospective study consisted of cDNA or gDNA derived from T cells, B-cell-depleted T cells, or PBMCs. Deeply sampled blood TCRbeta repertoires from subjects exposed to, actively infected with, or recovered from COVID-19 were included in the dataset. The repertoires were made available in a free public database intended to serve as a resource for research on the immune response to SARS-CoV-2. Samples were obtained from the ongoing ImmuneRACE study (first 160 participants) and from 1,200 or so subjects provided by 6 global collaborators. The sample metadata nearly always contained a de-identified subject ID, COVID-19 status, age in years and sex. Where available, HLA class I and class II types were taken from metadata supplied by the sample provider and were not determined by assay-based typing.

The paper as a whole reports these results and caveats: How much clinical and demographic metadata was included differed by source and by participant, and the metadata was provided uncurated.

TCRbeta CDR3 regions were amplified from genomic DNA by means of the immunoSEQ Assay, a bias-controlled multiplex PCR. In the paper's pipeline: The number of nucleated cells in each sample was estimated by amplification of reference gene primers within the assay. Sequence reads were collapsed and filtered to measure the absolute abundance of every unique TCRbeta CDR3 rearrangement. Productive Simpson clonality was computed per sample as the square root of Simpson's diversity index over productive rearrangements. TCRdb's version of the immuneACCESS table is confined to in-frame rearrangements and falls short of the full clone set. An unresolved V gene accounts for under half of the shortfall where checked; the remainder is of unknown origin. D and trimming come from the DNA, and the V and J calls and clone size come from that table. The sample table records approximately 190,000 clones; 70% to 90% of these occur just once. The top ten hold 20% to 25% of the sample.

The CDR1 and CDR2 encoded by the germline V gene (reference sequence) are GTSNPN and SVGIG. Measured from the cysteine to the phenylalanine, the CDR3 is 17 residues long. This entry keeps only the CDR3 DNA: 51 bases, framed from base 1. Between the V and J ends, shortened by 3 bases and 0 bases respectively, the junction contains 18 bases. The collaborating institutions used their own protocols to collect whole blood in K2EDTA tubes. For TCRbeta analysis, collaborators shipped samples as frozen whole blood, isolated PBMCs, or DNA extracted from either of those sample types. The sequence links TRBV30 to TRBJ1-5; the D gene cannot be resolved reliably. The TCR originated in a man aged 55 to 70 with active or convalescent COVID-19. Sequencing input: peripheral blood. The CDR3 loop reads CAWSPQMAGYSNQPQHF. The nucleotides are TGTGCCTGGAGCCCCCAAATGGCGGGTTATAGCAATCAGCCCCAGCATTTT.